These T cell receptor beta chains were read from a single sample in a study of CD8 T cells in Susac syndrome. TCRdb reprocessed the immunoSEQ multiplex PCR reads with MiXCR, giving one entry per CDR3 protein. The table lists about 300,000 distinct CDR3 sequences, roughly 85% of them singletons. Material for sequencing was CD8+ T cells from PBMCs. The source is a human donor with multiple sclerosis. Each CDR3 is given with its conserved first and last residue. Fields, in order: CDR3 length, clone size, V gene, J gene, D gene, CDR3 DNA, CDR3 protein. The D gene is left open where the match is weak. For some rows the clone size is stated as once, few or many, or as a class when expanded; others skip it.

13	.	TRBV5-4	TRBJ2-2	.	TGTGCCAGCAGCTCCGGAATTACCGGGGAGCTGTTTTTT	CASSSGITGELFF
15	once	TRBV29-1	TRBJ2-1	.	TGCAGCGTTGAAAGAGATTTGGGCCTCTACAATGAGCAGTTCTTC	CSVERDLGLYNEQFF
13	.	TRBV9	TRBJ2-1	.	TGTGCCAGCAGCGTAGACGCGACCAATGAGCAGTTCTTC	CASSVDATNEQFF
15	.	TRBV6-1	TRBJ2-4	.	TGTGCCAGCAGTGAAAAGAGGTCGGGTTGGAACATTCAGTACTTC	CASSEKRSGWNIQYF
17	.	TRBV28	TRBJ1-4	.	TGTGCCAGCAGTTTAGGACCGAGCCTCCCGCCTAATGAAAAACTGTTTTTT	CASSLGPSLPPNEKLFF
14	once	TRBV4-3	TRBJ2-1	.	TGCGCCAGCAGCCAAGCCCGGGAGTACGGTGAGCAGTTCTTC	CASSQAREYGEQFF
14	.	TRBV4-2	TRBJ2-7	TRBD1	TGTGCCAGCAGCCAAGGGGACAGCTCCTACGAGCAGTACTTC	CASSQGDSSYEQYF
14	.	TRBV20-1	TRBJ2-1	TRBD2	TGCAGGGGACTAGCGGGAGGGCCCTACAATGAGCAGTTCTTC	CRGLAGGPYNEQFF
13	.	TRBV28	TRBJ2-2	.	TGTGCCAGCATAGGGACCCCGTCCGGGGAGCTGTTTTTT	CASIGTPSGELFF
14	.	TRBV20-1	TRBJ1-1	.	TGCAGTGCTAGAGGGCACGGGCGGGGCGCTGAAGCTTTCTTT	CSARGHGRGAEAFF
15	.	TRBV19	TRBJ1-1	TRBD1	TGTGCCAGTAGTGGACCAGGGGGCGAGGACACTGAAGCTTTCTTT	CASSGPGGEDTEAFF
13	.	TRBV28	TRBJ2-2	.	TGTGCCAGCAGTCCGCCGGGGCCCGGGGAGCTGTTTTTT	CASSPPGPGELFF
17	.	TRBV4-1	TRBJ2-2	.	TGCGCCAGCAGCCAAGAGAGCCGGGACGGGTGGACCGGGGAGCTGTTTTTT	CASSQESRDGWTGELFF
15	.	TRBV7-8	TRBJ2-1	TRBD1	TGTGCCAGCAGCCTGGGACAGGGCACCCACAATGAGCAGTTCTTC	CASSLGQGTHNEQFF
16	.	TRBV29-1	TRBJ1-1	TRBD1	TGCAGCGTTGAAGGGGACAGGGAGTTTGGGAACACTGAAGCTTTCTTT	CSVEGDREFGNTEAFF
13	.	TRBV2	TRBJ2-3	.	TGTGCCGGAGGGGTAGCGACCACAGATACGCAGTATTTT	CAGGVATTDTQYF
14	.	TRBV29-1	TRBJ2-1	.	TGCAGCGTAGATCTAGCGCCCTCCTACAATGAGCAGTTCTTC	CSVDLAPSYNEQFF
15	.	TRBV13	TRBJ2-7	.	TGTGCCAGCACGCTGAGGCGGGGTTCCTACTACGAGCAGTACTTC	CASTLRRGSYYEQYF
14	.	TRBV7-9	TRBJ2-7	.	TGTGCCAGCAGCTCGTACTTCGAATCCTCGCGGCAGTACTTC	CASSSYFESSRQYF
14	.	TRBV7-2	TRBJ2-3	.	TGTGCCAGCAGCCTCGGGAGCTACACAGATACGCAGTATTTT	CASSLGSYTDTQYF
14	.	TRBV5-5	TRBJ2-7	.	TGTGCCAGCAGCTTGGTCGAATACTCCTACGAGCAGTACTTC	CASSLVEYSYEQYF
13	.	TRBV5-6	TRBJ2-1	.	TGTGCCAGCAGCTTGGCCCAGTGGAATGAGCAGTTCTTC	CASSLAQWNEQFF
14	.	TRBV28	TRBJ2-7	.	TGTGCCAGCAGGCCTCCCGGGGCCGAATACGAGCAGTACTTC	CASRPPGAEYEQYF
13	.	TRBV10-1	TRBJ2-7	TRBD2	TGCGCCAGCAGTGAGAGCGGGGACCACGAGCAGTACTTC	CASSESGDHEQYF
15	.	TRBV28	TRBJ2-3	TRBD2	TGTGCCAGCAGTAAAGGACTAGCGGTAACAGATACGCAGTATTTT	CASSKGLAVTDTQYF
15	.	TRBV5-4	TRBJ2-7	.	TGTGCCAGCAGCTTGGCCGGGACTCCCCCCTACGAGCAGTACTTC	CASSLAGTPPYEQYF
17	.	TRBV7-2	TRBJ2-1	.	TGTGCCAGCAGCTCCTGGTTGAGGGAACAACAGTACAATGAGCAGTTCTTC	CASSSWLREQQYNEQFF
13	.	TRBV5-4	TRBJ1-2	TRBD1	TGTGCCAGCAGGTCAGACAGGGGCGACGACTACACCTTC	CASRSDRGDDYTF
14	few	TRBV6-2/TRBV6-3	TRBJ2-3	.	TGTGCCAGCAGTTACGGGCCCCCCGGAGATACGCAGTATTTT	CASSYGPPGDTQYF
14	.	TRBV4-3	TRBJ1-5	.	TGCGCCAGCAGCCAAGATAGCGCGCGCCAGCCCCAGCATTTT	CASSQDSARQPQHF
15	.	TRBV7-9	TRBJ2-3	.	TGTGCCAGCAGCCTCCGGGACCGGAACACAGATACGCAGTATTTT	CASSLRDRNTDTQYF
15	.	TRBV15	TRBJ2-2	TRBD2	TGTGCCACCAGCAGAGCTAGCGGAAACACCGGGGAGCTGTTTTTT	CATSRASGNTGELFF
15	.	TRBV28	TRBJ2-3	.	TGTGCCAGCAGACGCACAGGTATCGGCACAGATACGCAGTATTTT	CASRRTGIGTDTQYF
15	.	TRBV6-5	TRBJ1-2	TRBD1	TGTGCCAGCAGTTACTCGGGGACAGCTAACTATGGCTACACCTTC	CASSYSGTANYGYTF
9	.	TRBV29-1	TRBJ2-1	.	TGCAGCGCCCACCCGGAGCAGTTCTTC	CSAHPEQFF
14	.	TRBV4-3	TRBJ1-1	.	TGCGCCAGCAGCCCGCGACATGGGAACACTGAAGCTTTCTTT	CASSPRHGNTEAFF
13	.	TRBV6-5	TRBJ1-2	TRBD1	TGTGCCAGCAGTTACGGGACAGGGCATGGCTACACCTTC	CASSYGTGHGYTF
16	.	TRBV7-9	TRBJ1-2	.	TGTGCCAGCAGTCGAGAGCCCCCGGACACCAAACATGGCTACACCTTC	CASSREPPDTKHGYTF
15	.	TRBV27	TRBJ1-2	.	TGTGCCAGCAGTTTATTGGCCAGGGGAAGCTATGGCTACACCTTC	CASSLLARGSYGYTF
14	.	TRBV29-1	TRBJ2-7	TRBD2	TGCAGCGTAGCAGGTAGCGGGTATTCCTACGAGCAGTACTTC	CSVAGSGYSYEQYF
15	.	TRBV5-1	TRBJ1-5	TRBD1	TGCGCCAGCAGCTTGGGGACAGGGGATCGTCAGCCCCAGCATTTT	CASSLGTGDRQPQHF
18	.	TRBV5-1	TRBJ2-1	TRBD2	TGCGCCAGCAGCTCCCGGAGCGGGAGTCGGGTTTTATACAATGAGCAGTTCTTC	CASSSRSGSRVLYNEQFF
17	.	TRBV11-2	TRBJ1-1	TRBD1	TGTGCCAGCAGCCCAGGGGCGCGACAGGGGGCGAACACTGAAGCTTTCTTT	CASSPGARQGANTEAFF
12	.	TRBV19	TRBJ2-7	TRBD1	TGTGCCAGTAGTATGGGGACAGACGAGCAGTACTTC	CASSMGTDEQYF
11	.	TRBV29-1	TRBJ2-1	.	TGCTCCTCCTCGGGACTCAATGAGCAGTTCTTC	CSSSGLNEQFF
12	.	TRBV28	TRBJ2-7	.	TGTGCCAGTCGCGGATGGGGACACGAGCAGTACTTC	CASRGWGHEQYF
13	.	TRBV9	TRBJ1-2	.	TGTGCCAGCAGCGTAGAGGACCTTAATGGCTACACCTTC	CASSVEDLNGYTF
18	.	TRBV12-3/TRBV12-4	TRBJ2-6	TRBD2	TGTGCCAGCAGGTTTAGAATAGCGGGAGAAGCTGGGGCCAACGTCCTGACTTTC	CASRFRIAGEAGANVLTF
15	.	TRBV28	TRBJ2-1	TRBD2	TGTGCCAGCAGTTTACTGCTAGCGGGAGACAATGAGCAGTTCTTC	CASSLLLAGDNEQFF
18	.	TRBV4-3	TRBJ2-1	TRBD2	TGCGCCAGCAGCCTCGGGACTAGCGGGGTCAGCTCCTACAATGAGCAGTTCTTC	CASSLGTSGVSSYNEQFF
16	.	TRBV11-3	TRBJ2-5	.	TGTGCCAGCTCTCCGGGGTTTTCGGTGTACCAAGAGACCCAGTACTTC	CASSPGFSVYQETQYF
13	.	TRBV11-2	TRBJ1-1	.	TGTGCCAGCAGCTTAGCGGGCGACCGCCTTTCTTTCTTT	CASSLAGDRLSFF
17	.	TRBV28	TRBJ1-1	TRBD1	TGTGCCAGCAGCGGTGAATTTATAGGACAGGTGGACACTGAAGCTTTCTTT	CASSGEFIGQVDTEAFF
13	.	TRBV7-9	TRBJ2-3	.	TGTGCCAGCAGCTCCTACGTCCCAGATACGCAGTATTTT	CASSSYVPDTQYF
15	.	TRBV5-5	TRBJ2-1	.	TGTGCCAGCAGCTTGCCCATCAGCTCCTACAATGAGCAGTTCTTC	CASSLPISSYNEQFF
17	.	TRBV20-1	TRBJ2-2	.	TGCAGTGCTAGAGACCAAGGAGTAATAGAATGGACCGGGGAGCTGTTTTTT	CSARDQGVIEWTGELFF
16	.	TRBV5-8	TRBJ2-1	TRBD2	TGTGCCAGCAGCTTGGGGCTAGCGGGCGTCCACAATGAGCAGTTCTTC	CASSLGLAGVHNEQFF
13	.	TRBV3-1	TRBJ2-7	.	TGTGCCAGCAGCATCGGACAGATCTACGAGCAGTACTTC	CASSIGQIYEQYF